These T cell receptor beta chains were read from a single sample in a study of blood T cell repertoires in COVID-19. Only in-frame clones appear in the TCRdb table, and some are missing; sequencing was by immunoSEQ multiplex PCR. The table has about 33,000 clones, 80% to 90% seen once; the top ten hold about 6.3%. Specimen: peripheral blood. These receptors were taken from a human donor in a cohort sampled during active COVID-19. Each CDR3 is given without its conserved first and last residue. The order of the fields is D gene, V gene, clone size, CDR3 protein. The D gene is left open where the match is weak. The size entry is marked missing in some rows and otherwise reads once, few, many or a size class.

-	TRBV27	-	ASSSRDFYSSRGRFVTEAF
TRBD1	TRBV24-1	-	ATSDLGQDPNTDTQY
-	TRBV7-2	-	ASSLIGQGVAQAF
TRBD1	TRBV14	-	ASSHGQGLTSGANVLT
-	TRBV6-4	-	ASSRTGNYGYT
-	TRBV19	few	ASTPVGTRPNQPQH
TRBD1	TRBV4-1	-	ASSPQERTGRYQETQY
-	TRBV11-2	-	ASSLGSSRNTIY
TRBD2	TRBV7-2	-	ASSLASGHYEQY
-	TRBV9	-	ASSVGSPESRLF
-	TRBV4-3	-	ASSPQEGGTVTDTQY
-	TRBV6-5	-	ASGGGERV
-	TRBV5-1	-	ASSLDRNTGELF
-	TRBV6-5	-	ASSYLGYQETQY
TRBD2	TRBV9	-	ASSGWTSEYYNEQF
-	TRBV5-1	-	ASSPVTPYEQY